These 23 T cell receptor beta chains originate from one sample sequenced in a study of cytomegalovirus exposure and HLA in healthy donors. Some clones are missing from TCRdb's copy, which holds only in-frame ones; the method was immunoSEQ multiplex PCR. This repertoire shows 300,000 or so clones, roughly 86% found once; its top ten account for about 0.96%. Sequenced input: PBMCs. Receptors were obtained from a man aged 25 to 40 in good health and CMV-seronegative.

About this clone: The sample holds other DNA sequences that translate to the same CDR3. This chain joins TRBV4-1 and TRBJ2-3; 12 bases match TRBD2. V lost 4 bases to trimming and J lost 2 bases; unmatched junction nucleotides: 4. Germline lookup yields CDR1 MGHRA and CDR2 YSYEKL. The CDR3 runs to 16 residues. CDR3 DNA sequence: TGCGCCAGCAGCCTCCGACTAGCGGGAGACACAGATACGCAGTATTTT. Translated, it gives CASSLRLAGDTDTQYF.

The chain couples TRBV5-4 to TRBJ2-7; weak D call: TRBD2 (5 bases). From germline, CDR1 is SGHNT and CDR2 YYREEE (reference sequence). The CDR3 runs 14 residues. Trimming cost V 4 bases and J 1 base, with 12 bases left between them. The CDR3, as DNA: TGTGCCAGCAGCAGCTCGACGGGATCCTACGAGCAGTACTTC. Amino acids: CASSSSTGSYEQYF. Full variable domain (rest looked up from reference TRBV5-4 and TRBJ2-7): ETGVTQSPTHLIKTRGQQVTLRCSSQSGHNTVSWYQQALGQGPQFIFQYYREEENGRGNFPPRFSGLQFPNYSSELNVNALELDDSALYLCASSSSTGSYEQYFGPGTRLTVT.

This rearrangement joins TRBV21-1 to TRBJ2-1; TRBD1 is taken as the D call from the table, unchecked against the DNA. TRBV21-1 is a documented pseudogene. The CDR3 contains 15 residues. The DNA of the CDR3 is TGTGCCAGCAGCAAAGACAGCAGCTCCTACAATGAGCAGTTCTTC. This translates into CASSKDSSSYNEQFF.

CDR3: CASSNRLGLSNYGYTF. As DNA, the CDR3 is TGTGCCAGCAGCAATCGGCTCGGACTCTCTAACTATGGCTACACCTTC. The rearrangement links TRBV14 to TRBJ1-2, with D uncertain. Germline V lookup: CDR1 SGHDN, CDR2 FVKESK. V lost 5 bases, J lost 0 bases, and 16 bases lay in between. The CDR3 is made up of 16 amino acids.

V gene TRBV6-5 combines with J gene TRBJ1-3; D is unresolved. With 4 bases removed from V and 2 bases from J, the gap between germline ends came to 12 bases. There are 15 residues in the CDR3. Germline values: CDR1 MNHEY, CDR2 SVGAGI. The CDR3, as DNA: TGTGCCAGCAGTTTTCAGGTCCCCACTGGAAACACCATATATTTT. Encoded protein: CASSFQVPTGNTIYF.

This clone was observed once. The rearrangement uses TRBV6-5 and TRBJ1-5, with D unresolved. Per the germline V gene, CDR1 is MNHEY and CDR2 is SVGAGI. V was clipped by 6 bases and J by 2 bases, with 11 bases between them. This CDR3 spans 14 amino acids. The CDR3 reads CASSLAQGNQPQHF. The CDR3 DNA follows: TGTGCCAGCAGCTTAGCCCAAGGCAATCAGCCCCAGCATTTT.

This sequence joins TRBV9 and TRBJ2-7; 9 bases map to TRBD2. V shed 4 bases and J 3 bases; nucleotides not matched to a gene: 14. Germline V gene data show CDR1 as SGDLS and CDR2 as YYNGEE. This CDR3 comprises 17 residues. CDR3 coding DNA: TGTGCCAGCAGCCCTCGGGGTAGCGGGGGTACCAACTACGAGCAGTACTTC. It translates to CASSPRGSGGTNYEQYF.

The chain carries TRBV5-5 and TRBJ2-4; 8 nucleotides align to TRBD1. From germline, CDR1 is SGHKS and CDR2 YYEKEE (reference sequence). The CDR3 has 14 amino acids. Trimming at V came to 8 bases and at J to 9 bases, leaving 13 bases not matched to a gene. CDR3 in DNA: TGTGCCAGTCAACCCCAGGGGGCCAGTAGCATTCAGTACTTC. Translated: CASQPQGASSIQYF. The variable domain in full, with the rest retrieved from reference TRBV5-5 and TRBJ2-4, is DAGVTQSPTHLIKTRGQQVTLRCSPISGHKSVSWYQQVLGQGPQFIFQYYEKEERGRGNFPDRFSARQFPNYSSELNVNALLLGDSALYLCASQPQGASSIQYFGAGTRLSVL.

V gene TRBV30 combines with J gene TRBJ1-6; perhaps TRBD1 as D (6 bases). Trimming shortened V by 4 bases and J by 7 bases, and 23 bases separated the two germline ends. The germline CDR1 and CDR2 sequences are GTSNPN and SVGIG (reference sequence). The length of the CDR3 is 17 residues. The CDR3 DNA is TGTGCCTGGAAGCCAATTACCACGGACAGAAAAAATTCACCCCTCCACTTT. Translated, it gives CAWKPITTDRKNSPLHF.

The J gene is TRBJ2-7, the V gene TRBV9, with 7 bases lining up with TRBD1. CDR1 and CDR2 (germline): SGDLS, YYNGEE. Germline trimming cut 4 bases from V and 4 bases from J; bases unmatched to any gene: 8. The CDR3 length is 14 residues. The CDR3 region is CASSIGTEPYEQYF. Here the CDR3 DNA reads TGTGCCAGCAGCATCGGGACAGAACCTTACGAGCAGTACTTC.

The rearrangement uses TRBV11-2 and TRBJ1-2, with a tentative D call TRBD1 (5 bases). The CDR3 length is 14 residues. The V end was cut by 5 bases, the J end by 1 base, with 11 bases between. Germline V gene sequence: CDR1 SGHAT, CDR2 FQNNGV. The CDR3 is CASSDSHRNYGYTF. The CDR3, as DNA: TGTGCCAGCAGCGACAGCCACCGTAACTATGGCTACACCTTC.

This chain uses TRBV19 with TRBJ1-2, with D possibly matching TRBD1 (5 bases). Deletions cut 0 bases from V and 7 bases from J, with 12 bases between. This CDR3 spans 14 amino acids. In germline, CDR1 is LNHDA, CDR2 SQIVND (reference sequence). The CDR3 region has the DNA TGTGCCAGTAGTATAGATGGGGGGACTCGTGGCTACACCTTC. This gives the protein CASSIDGGTRGYTF.

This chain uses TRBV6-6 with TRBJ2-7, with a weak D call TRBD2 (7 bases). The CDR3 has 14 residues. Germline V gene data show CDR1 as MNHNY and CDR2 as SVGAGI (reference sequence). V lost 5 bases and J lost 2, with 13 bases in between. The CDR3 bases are TGTGCCAGCAGTAGGGGGGGCCCGCCCTACGAGCAGTACTTC. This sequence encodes CASSRGGPPYEQYF.

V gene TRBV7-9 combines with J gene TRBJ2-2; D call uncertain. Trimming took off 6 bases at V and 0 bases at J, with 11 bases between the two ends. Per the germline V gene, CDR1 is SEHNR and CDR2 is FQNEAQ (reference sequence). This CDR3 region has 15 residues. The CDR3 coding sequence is TGTGCCAGCAGTCCAGGTCTTACGAACACCGGGGAGCTGTTTTTT. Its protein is CASSPGLTNTGELFF.

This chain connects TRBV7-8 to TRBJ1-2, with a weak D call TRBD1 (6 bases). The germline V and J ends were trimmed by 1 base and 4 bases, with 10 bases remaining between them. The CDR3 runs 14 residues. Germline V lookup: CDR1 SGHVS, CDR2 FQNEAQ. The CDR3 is CASSLGGHPYGYTF. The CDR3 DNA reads TGTGCCAGCAGCTTAGGGGGACACCCCTATGGCTACACCTTC.

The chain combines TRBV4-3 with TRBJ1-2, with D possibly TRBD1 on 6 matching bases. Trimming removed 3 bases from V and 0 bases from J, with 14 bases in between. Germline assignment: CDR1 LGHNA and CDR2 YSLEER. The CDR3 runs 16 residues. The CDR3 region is CASSHEPQGTNYGYTF. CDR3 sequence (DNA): TGCGCCAGCAGCCACGAACCGCAGGGGACTAACTATGGCTACACCTTC.

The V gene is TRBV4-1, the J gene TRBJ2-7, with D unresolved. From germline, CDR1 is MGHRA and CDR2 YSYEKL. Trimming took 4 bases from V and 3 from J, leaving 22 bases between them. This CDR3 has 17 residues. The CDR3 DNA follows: TGCGCCAGCAGCCCTCTCCTGCCGCAGGCGTCCTTCTACGAGCAGTACTTC. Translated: CASSPLLPQASFYEQYF.

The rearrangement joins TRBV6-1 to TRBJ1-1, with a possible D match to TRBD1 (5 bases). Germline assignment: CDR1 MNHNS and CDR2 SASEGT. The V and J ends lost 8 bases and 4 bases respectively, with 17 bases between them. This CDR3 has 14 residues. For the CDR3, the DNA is TGTGCCAGCGGGGGGACTCAAAGGGCCACTGAAGCTTTCTTT. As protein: CASGGTQRATEAFF.

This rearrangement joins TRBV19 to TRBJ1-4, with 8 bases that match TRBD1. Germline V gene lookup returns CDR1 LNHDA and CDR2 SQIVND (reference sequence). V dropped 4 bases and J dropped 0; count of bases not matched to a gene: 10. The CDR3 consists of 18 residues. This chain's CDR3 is CASSRSGQGSATNEKLFF. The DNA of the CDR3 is TGTGCCAGTAGTAGATCAGGACAGGGCTCTGCAACTAATGAAAAACTGTTTTTT.

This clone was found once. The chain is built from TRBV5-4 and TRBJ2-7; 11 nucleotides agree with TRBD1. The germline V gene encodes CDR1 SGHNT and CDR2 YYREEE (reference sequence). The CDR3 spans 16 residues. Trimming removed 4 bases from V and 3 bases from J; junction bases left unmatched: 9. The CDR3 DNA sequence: TGTGCCAGCAGCCCGGGAAGGGGACAGGGGGACTACGAGCAGTACTTC. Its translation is CASSPGRGQGDYEQYF.

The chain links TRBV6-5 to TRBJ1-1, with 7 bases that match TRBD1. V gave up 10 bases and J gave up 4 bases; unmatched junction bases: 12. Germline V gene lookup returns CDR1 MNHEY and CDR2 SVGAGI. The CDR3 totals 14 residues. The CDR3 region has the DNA TGTGCCACCAGGGAGGGGGCTTCATTCACTGAAGCTTTCTTT. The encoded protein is CATREGASFTEAFF.

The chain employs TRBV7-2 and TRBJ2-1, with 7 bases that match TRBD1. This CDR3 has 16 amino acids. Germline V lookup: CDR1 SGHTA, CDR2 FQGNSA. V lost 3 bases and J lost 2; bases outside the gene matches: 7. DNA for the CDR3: TGTGCCAGCAGCTTCTCCGGGACAGAAACCTACAATGAGCAGTTCTTC. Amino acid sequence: CASSFSGTETYNEQFF.

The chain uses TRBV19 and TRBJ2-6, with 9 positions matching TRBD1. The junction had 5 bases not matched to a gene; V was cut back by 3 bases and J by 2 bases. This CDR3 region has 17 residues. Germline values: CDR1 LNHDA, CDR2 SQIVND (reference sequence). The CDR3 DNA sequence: TGTGCCAGTAGTATTACAGGGGGCCCCCCTGGGGCCAACGTCCTGACTTTC. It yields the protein CASSITGGPPGANVLTF.